A single sample gave rise to the 25 T cell receptor beta chains below, sequenced in a study of T cells after yellow fever vaccination. Via MiXCR, TCRdb re-called the 5' RACE reads, giving one row per CDR3 protein. This table has 250,000 to 300,000 distinct CDR3 sequences, about 5.2% appearing once. Specimen: CD4+ T cells sorted from PBMCs, collected on the day of the yellow fever booster vaccination. These TCRs come from a man aged 18 to 29 who received the YFV17D yellow fever vaccine.

This clonotype was detected only a few times. The rearrangement links TRBV4-2 to TRBJ1-4; D gene unclear. The CDR3 consists of 14 residues. The V gene lost 0 bases and the J gene lost 4 bases, with 6 bases spanning the gap. CDR1 is LGHNA and CDR2 is YNFKEQ in the germline V gene. The CDR3 sequence is CASSQEQYNEKLFF. In DNA, the CDR3 is TGTGCCAGCAGCCAAGAACAGTATAATGAAAAACTGTTTTTT.

This clonotype has a count of ten or more. The chain uses TRBV9 and TRBJ2-5, with D perhaps matching TRBD2 (5 bases). The CDR3 is 13 residues long. Per the germline V gene, CDR1 is SGDLS and CDR2 is YYNGEE. V lost 1 base and J lost 5, with 9 bases in between. The CDR3 protein is CASSVSGEETQYF. CDR3 in DNA: TGTGCCAGCAGCGTATCCGGGGAGGAGACCCAGTACTTC.

This clonotype was seen many times. J is TRBJ1-6 and V is TRBV7-8; no clear D. The V gene lost 1 base and the J gene lost 13 bases, with 17 bases spanning the gap. CDR1 and CDR2 from the germline V gene are SGHVS and FQNEAQ. The CDR3 has 15 residues. The CDR3 bases are TGTGCCAGCAGCTTAGTTCGGGGAGAGGGTACTCCCCTCCACTTT. Its protein is CASSLVRGEGTPLHF.

This clonotype was found a few times. The J gene is TRBJ1-1, the V gene TRBV5-1, with D possibly matching TRBD1 (5 bases). Trimming took off 3 bases at V and 4 bases at J, with 16 bases between the two ends. This CDR3 is built from 15 residues. CDR1 SGHRS and CDR2 YFSETQ come from the germline V gene. CDR3 DNA sequence: TGCGCCAGCAGCTCGATCGACGGGGGGACCACTGAAGCTTTCTTT. Its protein product is CASSSIDGGTTEAFF.

This clonotype was seen ten or more times. This rearrangement joins TRBV9 to TRBJ2-3; no clear D. CDR1 SGDLS and CDR2 YYNGEE come from the germline V gene. V was shortened by 4 bases and J by 3 bases, with 15 bases between the two germline ends. CDR3 length equals 15 residues. For the CDR3, the DNA is TGTGCCAGCAGCCCGAACACGGTTTGGACAGATACGCAGTATTTT. It specifies CASSPNTVWTDTQYF.

The rearrangement joins TRBV20-1 to TRBJ2-7; unclear D gene. V gave up 4 bases and J gave up 1 base, with 14 bases separating them. Germline V gene data show CDR1 as DFQATT and CDR2 as SNEGSKA (reference sequence). The CDR3 contains 14 residues. CDR3 loop: CSAIDPGPSYEQYF. CDR3 DNA sequence: TGCAGTGCTATAGACCCCGGTCCTTCCTACGAGCAGTACTTC.

There are a few counts of this clonotype. CDR3 sequence reads: CASSLAGGSTGANVLTF. CDR3 nucleotides: TGCGCCAGCAGCTTGGCCGGGGGCTCCACTGGGGCCAACGTCCTGACTTTC. This chain uses TRBV5-1 with TRBJ2-6; either TRBD1 or TRBD2 may fit D (6 bases each). Between the trimmed V and J ends, which lost 0 bases and 2 bases, there was a span of 12 bases. The CDR3 loop spans 17 amino acids. Germline CDR1 is SGHRS and CDR2 is YFSETQ.

Only a few counts were recorded for this clonotype. The V gene is TRBV4-2, the J gene TRBJ1-2; 7 positions match TRBD1. Germline-derived CDR1 and CDR2 are LGHNA and YNFKEQ. The V segment lost 1 base and the J segment 1 base; nucleotides outside the gene matches: 3. The CDR3 is 15 residues long. This CDR3 is CASSQGGTVNYGYTF. The CDR3 bases are TGTGCCAGCAGCCAAGGGGGGACAGTTAACTATGGCTACACCTTC.

The chain carries TRBV30 and TRBJ1-1, with no clear D. The germline CDR1 and CDR2 sequences are GTSNPN and SVGIG (reference sequence). Trimming pared 2 bases from V and 5 bases from J, leaving 9 bases between. The CDR3 extends over 12 amino acids. CDR3 residues: CAWSRGHTEAFF. As DNA, the CDR3 is TGTGCCTGGAGTAGAGGGCATACTGAAGCTTTCTTT. The full variable domain, completed using reference TRBV30 and TRBJ1-1, is SQTIHQWPATLVQPVGSPLSLECTVEGTSNPNLYWYRQAAGRGLQLLFYSVGIGQISSEVPQNLSASRPQDRQFILSSKKLLLSDSGFYLCAWSRGHTEAFFGQGTRLTVV.

Only a few counts were recorded for this clonotype. The gene calls are TRBV11-1 and TRBJ2-3; no definite D call. The CDR3 is 16 residues long. CDR1 is SGHAT and CDR2 is FQDESV in the germline V gene (reference sequence). The ends were cut back, 1 base at V and 2 bases at J, with 13 bases in the middle. The CDR3 spells CASSLGANPTTDTQYF. The CDR3 coding sequence is TGTGCCAGCAGCTTAGGGGCGAATCCTACCACAGATACGCAGTATTTT.

Ten or more counts support this clonotype. The V gene is TRBV10-2, the J gene TRBJ2-1; D possibly corresponds to TRBD2 (5 bases). The CDR3 is 13 amino acids. CDR1 and CDR2 (germline): WSHSY, SAAADI. The V gene lost 7 bases and the J gene lost 3 bases, with 10 bases spanning the gap. The CDR3 is CASKERYYNEQFF. The CDR3 coding sequence is TGCGCCAGCAAGGAGCGGTACTACAATGAGCAGTTCTTC.

The CDR3, as DNA: TGTGCCAGCAGTCCTCGGCCAGGGGGCGTAACTGAAGCTTTCTTT. This sequence encodes CASSPRPGGVTEAFF. The J gene is TRBJ1-1, the V gene TRBV28; TRBD1 aligns across 8 bases. The germline V gene encodes CDR1 MDHEN and CDR2 SYDVKM. There are 15 residues in the CDR3. The V gene end was trimmed by 5 bases and the J gene end by 5 bases; junction bases not matched to a gene: 10.

This clonotype has a count of ten or more. The chain recombines TRBV3-1 with TRBJ2-5; D perhaps matches TRBD2 (7 bases). In germline, CDR1 is LGHDT, CDR2 YNNKEL (reference sequence). Trimming left V 5 bases short and J 4 bases short, with 17 bases between. The CDR3 is made up of 15 amino acids. CDR3 residues: CASSGAGARGETQYF. CDR3 coding DNA: TGTGCCAGCAGCGGTGCGGGGGCGAGAGGAGAGACCCAGTACTTC.

This clonotype came up many times. The CDR3 DNA reads TGTGCCAGCAGCTCCTCGGGAGGGGGCGCATGGGAGACCCAGTACTTC. It yields the protein CASSSSGGGAWETQYF. The chain is built from TRBV7-9 and TRBJ2-5, with a tentative D call TRBD2 (8 bases). The CDR3 contains 16 residues. Trimming shortened V by 4 bases and J by 5 bases, and 20 bases separated the two germline ends. The germline V gene has CDR1 SEHNR and CDR2 FQNEAQ (reference sequence).

This clonotype was counted between two and nine times. The V gene is TRBV6-2 or TRBV6-3, the J gene TRBJ2-1; 10 bases are a match to TRBD2. V gave up 2 bases and J gave up 6 bases; unmatched junction bases: 4. Looked up from germline, CDR1 is MNHEY and CDR2 is SVGEGT. The CDR3 length is 15 residues. CDR3 DNA: TGTGCCAGCAGTTACCTAACTAGCGGGGTCAATGAGCAGTTCTTC. Translated: CASSYLTSGVNEQFF.

This clonotype was counted between two and nine times. The J gene is TRBJ1-5, the V gene TRBV7-2, with D perhaps TRBD1 (5 bases). Trimming stripped 3 bases from V and 1 base from J, with 10 bases between. Germline CDR1 reads SGHTA; CDR2 reads FQGNSA. CDR3 length equals 15 residues. CDR3 residues: CASSFARGSNQPQHF. In nucleotides, the CDR3 is TGTGCCAGCAGCTTTGCGCGGGGCAGCAATCAGCCCCAGCATTTT.

In its sample, this clonotype was seen many times. The chain has TRBV5-5 and TRBJ2-5, with unresolved D. CDR1 and CDR2 (germline): SGHKS, YYEKEE (reference sequence). This CDR3 has 13 residues. Trimming stripped 1 base from V and 3 bases from J, with 7 bases between. CDR3 residues: CASSLSDEETQYF. DNA for the CDR3: TGTGCCAGCAGCTTGTCAGACGAAGAGACCCAGTACTTC.

The chain joins TRBV19 to TRBJ2-3; D remains ambiguous. V lost 4 bases and J 0 bases, leaving 8 bases between the germline ends. The CDR3 covers 14 residues. Germline assignment: CDR1 LNHDA and CDR2 SQIVND (reference sequence). The CDR3 DNA is TGTGCCAGTAGTAAGGGTGAGAGCACAGATACGCAGTATTTT. Amino acids: CASSKGESTDTQYF.

In this sample, this clonotype turned up a few times. The CDR3 loop is CASRREGQASGNTIYF. The CDR3 nucleotides read TGTGCCAGCAGGAGGGAGGGACAGGCCTCTGGAAACACCATATATTTT. This chain connects TRBV2 to TRBJ1-3; 8 bases fit TRBD1. V gave up 6 bases and J gave up 0 bases; unmatched junction bases: 7. The CDR3 runs to 16 residues. Germline loops: CDR1 SNHLY, CDR2 FYNNEI.

This clonotype was seen more than once but under ten times. The chain joins TRBV20-1 to TRBJ1-1, with D unresolved. Between the trimmed V and J ends, which lost 1 base and 8 bases, there was a span of 17 bases. Germline V gives CDR1 DFQATT, CDR2 SNEGSKA (reference sequence). The CDR3 runs 14 residues. In nucleotides, the CDR3 is TGCAGTGCTAGAGCCTTGGCGGGAGGGCTAGAAGCTTTCTTT. Protein product: CSARALAGGLEAFF.

Only a few counts were recorded for this clonotype. The rearrangement links TRBV11-2 to TRBJ1-5; the match to TRBD1 covers 8 bases. The CDR3 runs to 15 residues. Germline CDR1 SGHAT, CDR2 FQNNGV. V was pared by 4 bases and J by 0 bases, with 2 bases of the junction left unmatched. CDR3: CASSSGGYSNQPQHF. The CDR3 DNA reads as TGTGCCAGCAGCTCAGGGGGCTATAGCAATCAGCCCCAGCATTTT.

The CDR3 reads CASSALNRDYNEQFF. The CDR3 nucleotides read TGTGCCAGCAGCGCCTTAAACCGGGACTATAATGAGCAGTTCTTC. This sequence joins TRBV9 and TRBJ2-1, with TRBD2 identical over 7 bases. J lost 7 bases, V lost 3 bases, and 10 bases had no gene match. This CDR3 contains 15 residues. The V gene's germline CDR1 is SGDLS and CDR2 YYNGEE.

The sample holds many counts of this clonotype. The chain uses TRBV12-3 or TRBV12-4 and TRBJ1-2; no reliable D call. V lost 3 bases to trimming and J lost 7 bases, with 12 bases between them. CDR3 length equals 13 residues. This chain's CDR3 is CASSFRDLTGYTF. CDR3 sequence (DNA): TGTGCCAGCAGTTTTCGTGATCTTACTGGCTACACCTTC.

The chain carries TRBV11-3 and TRBJ2-1; D may correspond to TRBD1 or TRBD2 (6 bases each). The CDR3 loop spans 18 amino acids. Germline CDR1 and CDR2: SGHNT and YENEEA. V was shortened by 0 bases and J by 5 bases, with 20 bases between the two germline ends. The chain's CDR3 is CASSLDLGGQPPNNEQFF. Written as DNA, the CDR3 is TGTGCCAGCAGCTTAGATCTGGGAGGACAGCCGCCCAACAATGAGCAGTTCTTC. Drawing the rest from reference TRBV11-3 and TRBJ2-1, the complete variable domain is EAGVVQSPRYKIIEKKQPVAFWCNPISGHNTLYWYLQNLGQGPELLIRYENEEAVDDSQLPKDRFSAERLKGVDSTLKIQPAELGDSAVYLCASSLDLGGQPPNNEQFFGPGTRLTVL.

This clonotype was counted at least ten times. The CDR3 loop reads CASSLDRANTDTQYF. In DNA form, the CDR3 reads TGCGCCAGCAGCTTGGACCGAGCTAACACAGATACGCAGTATTTT. This sequence joins TRBV5-1 and TRBJ2-3; D remains ambiguous. Trimming pared 0 bases from V and 2 bases from J, leaving 10 bases between. CDR1 SGHRS and CDR2 YFSETQ come from the germline V gene. This CDR3 comprises 15 residues.